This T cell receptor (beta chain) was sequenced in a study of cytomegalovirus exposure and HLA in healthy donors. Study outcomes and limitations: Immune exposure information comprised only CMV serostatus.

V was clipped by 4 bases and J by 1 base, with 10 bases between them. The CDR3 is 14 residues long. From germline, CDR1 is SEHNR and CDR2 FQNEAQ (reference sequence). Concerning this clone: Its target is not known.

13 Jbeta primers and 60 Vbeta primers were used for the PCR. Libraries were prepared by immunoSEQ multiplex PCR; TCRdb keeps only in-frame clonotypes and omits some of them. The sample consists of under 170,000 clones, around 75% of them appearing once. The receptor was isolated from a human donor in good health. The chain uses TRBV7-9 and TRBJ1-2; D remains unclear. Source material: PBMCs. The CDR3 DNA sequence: TGTGCCAGCAGCTCCCCAGGTGTTAACTATGGCTACACCTTC. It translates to CASSSPGVNYGYTF.